These T cell receptor beta chains were read from a single sample in a study of blood T cell repertoires in COVID-19. Profiled with immunoSEQ multiplex PCR; TCRdb holds only in-frame clones, not every one. The repertoire holds some 400,000 clones, with around 87% as singletons. The sequenced sample consisted of PBMCs or T cells enriched from blood (not recorded which). All receptors derive from a man aged 30 to 39 who had recovered from COVID-19. Each CDR3 is given with its conserved first and last residue. The D gene is left open where the match is weak. The size entry is marked missing in some rows and otherwise reads once, few, many or a size class.

TRBD2	TRBV20-1	TRBJ2-5	once	TGCAGTGCTAGTCGGACTAGCCAAGAGACCCAGTACTTC	CSASRTSQETQYF
-	TRBV14	TRBJ1-2	-	TGTGCCAGCAGCCAAACCGGGACTGACTATGGCTACACCTTC	CASSQTGTDYGYTF
-	TRBV3-1/TRBV3-2	TRBJ1-3	-	TGTGCCAGCAGCCAAGATTTACGGTCTGGAAACACCATATATTTT	CASSQDLRSGNTIYF
-	TRBV2	TRBJ1-4	-	TGTGCCAGCAGTGAAGCGTCCGCCTATGCAACTAATGAAAAACTGTTTTTT	CASSEASAYATNEKLFF
-	TRBV9	TRBJ1-1	-	TGTGCCAGCAGCGCGGTGAGGACTGAAGCTTTCTTT	CASSAVRTEAFF
-	TRBV6-1	TRBJ1-4	-	TGTGCCAGCAGTCAAGGAGGAAGCGCAACTAATGAAAAACTGTTTTTT	CASSQGGSATNEKLFF
TRBD1	TRBV30	TRBJ1-5	once	TGTGCCTTGGACAGGGGGTCTCAGCCCCAGCATTTT	CALDRGSQPQHF
-	TRBV3-1/TRBV3-2	TRBJ1-1	-	TGTGCCAGCAGCCAAACAGGGTCTGAAGCTTTCTTT	CASSQTGSEAFF
-	TRBV2	TRBJ1-3	-	TGTGCCAGCCGTACAGGGTCAGGAAACACCATATATTTT	CASRTGSGNTIYF
TRBD1	TRBV19	TRBJ1-4	-	TGTGCCAGTAGCTCAGGGGGCTCTAATGAAAAACTGTTTTTT	CASSSGGSNEKLFF
TRBD1	TRBV5-6	TRBJ1-2	-	TGTGCCAGCAGCTTGGAGCAGGGGGGCTATGGCTACACCTTC	CASSLEQGGYGYTF